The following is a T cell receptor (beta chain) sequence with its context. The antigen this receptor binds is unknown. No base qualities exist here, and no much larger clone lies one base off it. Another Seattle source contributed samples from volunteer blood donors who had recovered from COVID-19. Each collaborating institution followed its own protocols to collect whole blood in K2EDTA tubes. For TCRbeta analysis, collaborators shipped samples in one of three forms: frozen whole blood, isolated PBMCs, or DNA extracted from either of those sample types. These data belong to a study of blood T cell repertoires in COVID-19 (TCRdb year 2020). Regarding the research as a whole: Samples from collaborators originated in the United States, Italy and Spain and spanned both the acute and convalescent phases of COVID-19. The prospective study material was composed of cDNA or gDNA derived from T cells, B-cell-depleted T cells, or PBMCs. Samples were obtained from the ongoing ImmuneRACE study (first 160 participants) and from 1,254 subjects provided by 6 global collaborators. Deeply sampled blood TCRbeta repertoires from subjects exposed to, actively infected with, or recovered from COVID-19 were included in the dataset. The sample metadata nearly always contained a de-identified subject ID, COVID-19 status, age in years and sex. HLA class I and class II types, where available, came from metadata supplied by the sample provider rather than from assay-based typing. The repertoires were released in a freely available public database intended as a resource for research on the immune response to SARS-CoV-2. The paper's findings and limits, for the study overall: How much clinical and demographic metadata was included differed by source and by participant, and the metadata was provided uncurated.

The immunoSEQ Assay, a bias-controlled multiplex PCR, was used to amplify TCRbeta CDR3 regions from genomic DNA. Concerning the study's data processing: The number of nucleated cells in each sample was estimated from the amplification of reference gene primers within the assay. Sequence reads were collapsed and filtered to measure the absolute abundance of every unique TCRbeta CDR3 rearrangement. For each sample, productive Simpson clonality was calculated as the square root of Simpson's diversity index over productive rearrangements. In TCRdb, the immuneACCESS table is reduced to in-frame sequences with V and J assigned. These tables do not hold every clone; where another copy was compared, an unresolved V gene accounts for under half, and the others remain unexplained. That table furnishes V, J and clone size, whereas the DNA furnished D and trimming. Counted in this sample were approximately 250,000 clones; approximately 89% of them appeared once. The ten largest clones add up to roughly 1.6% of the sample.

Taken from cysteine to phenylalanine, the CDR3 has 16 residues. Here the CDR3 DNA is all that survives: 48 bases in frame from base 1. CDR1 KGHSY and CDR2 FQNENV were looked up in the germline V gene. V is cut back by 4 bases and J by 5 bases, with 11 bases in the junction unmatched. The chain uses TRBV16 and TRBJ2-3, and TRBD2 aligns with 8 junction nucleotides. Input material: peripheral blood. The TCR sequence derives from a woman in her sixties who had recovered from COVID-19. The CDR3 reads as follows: CASSPQSGTSIDTQYF. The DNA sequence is TGTGCCAGCAGCCCCCAATCCGGGACTAGTATAGATACGCAGTATTTT. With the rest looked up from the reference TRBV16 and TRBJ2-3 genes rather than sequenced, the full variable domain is GEEVAQTPKHLVRGEGQKAKLYCAPIKGHSYVFWYQQVLKNEFKFLISFQNENVFDETGMPKERFSAKCLPNSPCSLEIQATKLEDSAVYFCASSPQSGTSIDTQYFGPGTRLTVL.